The rows below give T cell receptor beta chains drawn from one sample of a study of memory CD4+ T cells and cytomegalovirus serostatus. Assay: immunoSEQ multiplex PCR; the TCRdb copy retains only in-frame clones and omits some. In the table there are about 75,000 clones, around 82% of which are singletons. Sample: memory CD4+ T cells from blood. These receptors came from an adult in good health and CMV-seropositive. The CDR3 runs from the conserved cysteine through the conserved F or W. D genes are given only for firm matches. Clone size is given for some rows only: seen once, a few or many times, or a class if the clone is expanded.

CDR3nt	CDR3aa	abundance	j_gene	d_gene	v_gene
TGCGCCAGCAGCCTACTTTACAGGGAACAGGGGCAGTACTTC	CASSLLYREQGQYF	NA	TRBJ2-7	NA	TRBV5-1
TGTGCCATCACAGGGACAGGGGCGCATGGCTACACCTTC	CAITGTGAHGYTF	NA	TRBJ1-2	TRBD1	TRBV10-3
TGTGCCAGCAGCTTAGAATGGGGGGGCCGGTCCTACGAGCAGTACTTC	CASSLEWGGRSYEQYF	NA	TRBJ2-7	NA	TRBV13
TGTGCCAGCAGCTTAGACAGGCCCACCGGGGAGCTGTTTTTT	CASSLDRPTGELFF	once	TRBJ2-2	NA	TRBV7-2
TGTGCCTGGAGTATCGGGGGGGACAATGAGCAGTTCTTC	CAWSIGGDNEQFF	NA	TRBJ2-1	TRBD2	TRBV30
TGTGCAAGTCGTCCCCCCTGGGCTAGCGATCTGAATGAGCAGTTCTTC	CASRPPWASDLNEQFF	NA	TRBJ2-1	NA	TRBV12-2
TGTGCCAGCAGGGCTTCGACAGGGGGTAATTCACCCCTCCACTTT	CASRASTGGNSPLHF	NA	TRBJ1-6	TRBD1	TRBV28
TGCGCCAGCAGCCAAGAACTCAGAAGCTTGAACACTGAAGCTTTCTTT	CASSQELRSLNTEAFF	few	TRBJ1-1	NA	TRBV4-3
TGTGCCAGGGGGGACGGAATAGCTCAGCCCCAGCATTTT	CARGDGIAQPQHF	once	TRBJ1-5	NA	TRBV2
TGTGCCAGCAATACACAGGGGGCGGGTCAGCCCCAGCATTTT	CASNTQGAGQPQHF	once	TRBJ1-5	TRBD1	TRBV28
TGTGCCAGCAGTTCGCGTCCCTGGGACCGCAACACTGAAGCTTTCTTT	CASSSRPWDRNTEAFF	NA	TRBJ1-1	NA	TRBV28
TGTGCCAGCTCACCAGGAAGTGAGGGATCTGGAAACACCATATATTTT	CASSPGSEGSGNTIYF	NA	TRBJ1-3	NA	TRBV18
TGTGCCAGCAGATACCGGGACACGAACTATGGCTACACCTTC	CASRYRDTNYGYTF	few	TRBJ1-2	NA	TRBV2
TGCGCCAGCAGCCCGGACAAGTATGGCTACACCTTC	CASSPDKYGYTF	NA	TRBJ1-2	NA	TRBV5-1
TGTGCCAGCACCGAGGGACAGGGTGGCGGGGAGCTGTTTTTT	CASTEGQGGGELFF	NA	TRBJ2-2	TRBD1	TRBV11-2
TGTGCCAGCAGCGTAACCACAGATACGCAGTATTTT	CASSVTTDTQYF	NA	TRBJ2-3	NA	TRBV9